This T cell receptor (beta chain) was documented in a study of blood T cells in healthy people across ages. For the second PCR, which ran for about 7 to 11 cycles, a sample-barcoded 5' primer and a J-beta primer mix were used. A single record per CDR3 protein comes from TCRdb applying MiXCR to the 5' RACE reads. The table includes hundreds of thousands of distinct CDR3 sequences, under 65% detected once. CDR1 and CDR2 from the germline V gene are SGHRS and YFSETQ. Losses at the gene ends were 7 bases for V and 3 bases for J; bases not matched to a gene: 9. The CDR3 is 15 residues long. This clonotype was detected a few times.

The chain employs TRBV5-1 and TRBJ2-5; 10 bases are shared with TRBD1. The source of this sequence is a man aged 55-75 years in good health. The sequenced sample was blood. This CDR3 is CASGRTGGPKETQYF. In DNA form, the CDR3 reads TGCGCCAGCGGACGGACAGGGGGACCAAAAGAGACCCAGTACTTC. Using reference TRBV5-1 and TRBJ2-5 for the parts outside the CDR3, the full variable domain is KAGVTQTPRYLIKTRGQQVTLSCSPISGHRSVSWYQQTPGQGLQFLFEYFSETQRNKGNFPGRFSGRQFSNSRSEMNVSTLELGDSALYLCASGRTGGPKETQYFGPGTRLLVL.